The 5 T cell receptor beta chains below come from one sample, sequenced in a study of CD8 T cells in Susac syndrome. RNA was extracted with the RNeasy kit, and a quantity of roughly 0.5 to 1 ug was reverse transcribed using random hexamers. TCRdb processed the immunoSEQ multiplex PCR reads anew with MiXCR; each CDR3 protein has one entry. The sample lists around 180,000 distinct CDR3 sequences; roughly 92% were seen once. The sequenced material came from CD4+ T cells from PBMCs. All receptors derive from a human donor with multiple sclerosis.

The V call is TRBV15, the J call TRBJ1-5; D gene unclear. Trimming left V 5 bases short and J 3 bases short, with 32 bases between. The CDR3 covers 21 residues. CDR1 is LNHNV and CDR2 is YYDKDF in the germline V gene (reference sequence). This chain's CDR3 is CATSRQFLPLQPPPFNQPQHF. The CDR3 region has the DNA TGTGCCACCAGCCGTCAGTTTTTGCCCCTTCAACCCCCCCCCTTCAATCAGCCCCAGCATTTT.

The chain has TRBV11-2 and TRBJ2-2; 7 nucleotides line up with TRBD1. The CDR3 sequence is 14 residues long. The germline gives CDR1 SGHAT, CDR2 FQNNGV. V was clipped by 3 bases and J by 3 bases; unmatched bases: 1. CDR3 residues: CASSLRGHTGELFF. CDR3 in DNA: TGTGCCAGCAGCTTGAGGGGGCACACCGGGGAGCTGTTTTTT.

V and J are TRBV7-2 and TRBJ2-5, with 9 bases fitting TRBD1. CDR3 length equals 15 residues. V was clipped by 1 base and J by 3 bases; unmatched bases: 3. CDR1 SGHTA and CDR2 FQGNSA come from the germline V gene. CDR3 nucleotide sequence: TGTGCCAGCAGCTTAGGGGGGACAGGGAAAGAGACCCAGTACTTC. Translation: CASSLGGTGKETQYF.

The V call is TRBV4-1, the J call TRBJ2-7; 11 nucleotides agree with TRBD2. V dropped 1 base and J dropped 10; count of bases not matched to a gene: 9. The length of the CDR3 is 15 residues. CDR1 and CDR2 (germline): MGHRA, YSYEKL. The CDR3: CASSQGAASGGKQYF. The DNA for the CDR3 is TGCGCCAGCAGCCAAGGGGCTGCTAGCGGGGGGAAACAGTACTTC.

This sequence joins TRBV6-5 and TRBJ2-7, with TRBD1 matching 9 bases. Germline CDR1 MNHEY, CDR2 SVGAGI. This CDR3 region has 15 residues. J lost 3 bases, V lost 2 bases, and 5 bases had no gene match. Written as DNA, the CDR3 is TGTGCCAGCAGTTACACCGGGACAGGGTACTACGAGCAGTACTTC. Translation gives CASSYTGTGYYEQYF.